These 27 T cell receptor beta chains were all obtained from the same sample, sequenced in a study of T-cell memory formation after mild COVID-19. In TCRdb, the 5' RACE reads were re-called with MiXCR into one record per CDR3 protein. This sample carries fewer than 250,000 distinct CDR3 sequences, 18% of them seen once, and the ten largest clones take roughly 2.4%. The sequenced sample was PBMCs or a T cell subset sorted from them (not recorded which). The receptors were gathered from an adult woman who had mild COVID-19 (a few samples of this study predate the infection). Cell type and time point are not known.

This clonotype was picked up a small number of times. The chain joins TRBV29-1 to TRBJ2-6; D call uncertain. CDR3 length: 14 residues. Germline assignment: CDR1 SQVTM and CDR2 ANQGSEA. Trimming removed 4 bases from V and 0 bases from J, with 7 bases in between. CDR3 protein: CSVVISSGANVLTF. DNA for the CDR3: TGCAGCGTTGTAATCAGCTCTGGGGCCAACGTCCTGACTTTC.

The chain links TRBV20-1 to TRBJ2-5; 7 nucleotides match TRBD1. The CDR3 sequence is 12 residues long. The germline V gene encodes CDR1 DFQATT and CDR2 SNEGSKA (reference sequence). The J segment lost 2 bases and the V segment lost 6 bases, leaving 3 bases of the junction unmatched. The CDR3 nucleotides read TGCAGTGCCCCGGGACAGCAAGAGACCCAGTACTTC. This gives the protein CSAPGQQETQYF.

There are a few counts of this clonotype. This rearrangement joins TRBV29-1 to TRBJ2-3; D call uncertain. Germline V gene lookup returns CDR1 SQVTM and CDR2 ANQGSEA. Between the trimmed V and J ends, which lost 7 bases and 4 bases, there was a span of 18 bases. The CDR3 consists of 14 residues. This CDR3 reads CSALLIAHPDTQYF. The CDR3, as DNA: TGCAGCGCTCTACTAATAGCACACCCAGATACGCAGTATTTT.

The chain uses TRBV12-3 or TRBV12-4 and TRBJ2-6; D is undetermined. The germline V and J ends were trimmed by 6 bases and 3 bases, with 12 bases remaining between them. The CDR3 length is 15 residues. The CDR3 sequence is CASSPGVVGANVLTF. CDR3 bases: TGTGCCAGCAGCCCCGGCGTGGTTGGGGCCAACGTCCTGACTTTC.

This sequence joins TRBV4-2 and TRBJ2-3, with D perhaps assigned TRBD1 or TRBD2 (7 bases each). V was pared by 0 bases and J by 5 bases, with 15 bases between. This CDR3 has 16 residues. The germline V gene has CDR1 LGHNA and CDR2 YNFKEQ. In nucleotides, the CDR3 is TGTGCCAGCAGCCAAGAGGGGAGGGGGCAGGAAGATACGCAGTATTTT. Protein product: CASSQEGRGQEDTQYF.

The chain recombines TRBV12-3 or TRBV12-4 with TRBJ2-7, with D possibly matching TRBD1 (8 bases). The germline V and J ends were trimmed by 5 bases and 7 bases, with 21 bases remaining between them. The CDR3 extends over 15 amino acids. CDR3 in amino acids: CASSRTGRLAREQYF. CDR3 nucleotides: TGTGCCAGCAGTAGGACAGGGCGACTAGCACGGGAGCAGTACTTC.

The CDR3 nucleotides read TGCGCCAGCAGCTTTTCGGCGGATAATGAAAAACTGTTTTTT. This codes for CASSFSADNEKLFF. This chain joins TRBV5-1 and TRBJ1-4; no firm D call. The CDR3 length is 14 residues. Germline assignment: CDR1 SGHRS and CDR2 YFSETQ. V lost 2 bases, J lost 4 bases, and 9 bases lay in between. The full variable domain, rest sourced from reference TRBV5-1 and TRBJ1-4, is KAGVTQTPRYLIKTRGQQVTLSCSPISGHRSVSWYQQTPGQGLQFLFEYFSETQRNKGNFPGRFSGRQFSNSRSEMNVSTLELGDSALYLCASSFSADNEKLFFGSGTQLSVL.

The chain joins TRBV20-1 to TRBJ1-4, with D unclear. This CDR3 is built from 16 residues. Trimming took off 0 bases at V and 8 bases at J, with 19 bases between the two ends. Germline assignment: CDR1 DFQATT and CDR2 SNEGSKA (reference sequence). The CDR3 reads CSARDGPGVSCEKLFF. DNA for the CDR3: TGCAGTGCTAGAGATGGCCCCGGCGTATCATGCGAAAAACTGTTTTTT.

In this sample, this clonotype turned up a few times. A read error may produce the germline difference seen at one junction end. V and J are TRBV7-7 and TRBJ2-2; tentatively, D is TRBD2 (6 bases). The CDR3 sequence is 17 residues long. Per germline, CDR1 SSHAT and CDR2 FNYEAQ (reference sequence). The CDR3 sequence: CASSSLTRRAGTGELFF. CDR3 coding DNA: TGTGCTAGCAGTTCCCTCACGCGGAGGGCAGGGACCGGGGAGCTGTTTTTT.

The chain carries TRBV5-1 and TRBJ2-3; D possibly matches TRBD1 or TRBD2 (5 bases each). In germline, CDR1 is SGHRS, CDR2 YFSETQ. The V and J ends lost 4 bases and 2 bases respectively, with 17 bases between them. The CDR3 runs 16 residues. The CDR3 spells CASSQGRVGTTDTQYF. CDR3 in DNA: TGCGCCAGCAGCCAAGGTCGGGTAGGGACCACAGATACGCAGTATTTT.

The chain recombines TRBV9 with TRBJ1-6; D may be TRBD1 (5 bases). V gave up 2 bases and J gave up 5 bases, with 11 bases separating them. The CDR3 totals 15 residues. CDR1 and CDR2 (germline): SGDLS, YYNGEE. CDR3: CASSVSGSNNSPLHF. DNA of the CDR3: TGTGCCAGCAGCGTCTCAGGGTCGAATAATTCACCCCTCCACTTT.

This clonotype was seen more than once but under ten times. The V call is TRBV3-1, the J call TRBJ2-4; no clear D. CDR3 length: 13 residues. V dropped 5 bases and J dropped 2 bases, with 7 bases sitting between them. The germline CDR1 and CDR2 sequences are LGHDT and YNNKEL (reference sequence). The chain's CDR3 is CASSVPPKNIQYF. CDR3 DNA: TGTGCCAGCAGCGTACCACCCAAAAACATTCAGTACTTC.

The rearrangement uses TRBV7-2 and TRBJ2-1; TRBD1 matches 9 bases. CDR3 length: 12 residues. With 6 bases clipped from V and 12 bases from J, the junction kept 6 bases outside the gene matches. Germline values: CDR1 SGHTA, CDR2 FQGNSA. CDR3 in amino acids: CASRAGTGMQFF. The CDR3 nucleotides are TGTGCCAGCAGAGCCGGGACAGGGATGCAGTTCTTC.

This clonotype was seen only a few times. The CDR3 is CSVEVVVSGYTDYGYTF. For the CDR3, the DNA is TGCAGCGTTGAAGTGGTGGTCTCTGGGTACACGGACTATGGCTACACCTTC. This sequence joins TRBV29-1 and TRBJ1-2; D is unresolved. CDR1 and CDR2 from the germline V gene are SQVTM and ANQGSEA. V lost 1 base and J 3 bases, leaving 21 bases between the germline ends. The CDR3 covers 17 residues.

This clonotype was observed many times. The chain couples TRBV24-1 to TRBJ2-2, with 7 nucleotides matching TRBD1. The CDR3 loop spans 14 amino acids. V gave up 4 bases and J gave up 5 bases; unmatched junction bases: 3. From germline, CDR1 is KGHDR and CDR2 SFDVKD. Here the CDR3 reads CATSEQGWTGELFF. In DNA form, the CDR3 reads TGTGCCACCAGTGAACAGGGGTGGACCGGGGAGCTGTTTTTT.

V usage is TRBV5-1 and J usage is TRBJ1-1, with 7 bases aligning to TRBD1. V lost 2 bases and J lost 4; bases outside the gene matches: 2. The CDR3 sequence is 13 residues long. In germline, CDR1 is SGHRS, CDR2 YFSETQ. The CDR3 loop reads CASSFGQATEAFF. CDR3 in DNA: TGCGCCAGCAGCTTCGGACAGGCCACTGAAGCTTTCTTT.

This chain links TRBV7-3 with TRBJ1-5, with a possible D match to TRBD1 (6 bases). The CDR3 is made up of 15 amino acids. Germline V lookup: CDR1 SGHTA, CDR2 FQGTGA. Trimming pared 5 bases from V and 0 bases from J, leaving 11 bases between. CDR3: CASSLRGISNQPQHF. The CDR3 DNA reads as TGTGCCAGCAGCCTCAGGGGTATTAGCAATCAGCCCCAGCATTTT.

Only a few counts were recorded for this clonotype. The chain uses TRBV29-1 and TRBJ2-3; D is unclear. Per germline, CDR1 SQVTM and CDR2 ANQGSEA. With 3 bases removed from V and 4 bases from J, the gap between germline ends came to 8 bases. CDR3 length equals 12 residues. The CDR3 region has the DNA TGCAGCGTTGAGTCGACGGCAGATACGCAGTATTTT. It translates to CSVESTADTQYF.

This chain joins TRBV12-3 or TRBV12-4 and TRBJ1-1; TRBD1 matches 7 bases. The CDR3 totals 14 residues. V lost 6 bases to trimming and J lost 2 bases; unmatched junction nucleotides: 6. The CDR3 sequence: CASRRDSRNTEAFF. The CDR3 DNA reads TGTGCCAGCAGAAGGGACAGTCGAAACACTGAAGCTTTCTTT.

In its sample, this clonotype was seen many times. The genes are TRBV4-1 and TRBJ2-3; tentative D call: TRBD1 (6 bases). This CDR3 is built from 16 residues. Per the germline V gene, CDR1 is MGHRA and CDR2 is YSYEKL. V dropped 7 bases and J dropped 2 bases, with 19 bases sitting between them. CDR3: CASTTKRDRTTDTQYF. The CDR3 nucleotides are TGCGCCAGCACCACCAAGAGAGACAGGACCACAGATACGCAGTATTTT.

CDR3 sequence: CASSLAGGAYEQYF. The CDR3 DNA is TGTGCCAGCAGCTTAGCGGGGGGCGCCTACGAGCAGTACTTC. V is TRBV7-2 and J is TRBJ2-7, with D perhaps assigned TRBD1 or TRBD2 (6 bases each). Germline values: CDR1 SGHTA, CDR2 FQGNSA. The CDR3 extends over 14 amino acids. Trimming left V 0 bases short and J 2 bases short, with 8 bases between.

This clonotype was seen many times. This chain joins TRBV7-9 and TRBJ2-7; maybe TRBD2 (5 bases). V was trimmed by 5 bases and J by 5 bases, leaving 13 bases between them. The CDR3 is made up of 13 amino acids. Germline CDR1 reads SEHNR; CDR2 reads FQNEAQ (reference sequence). CDR3 DNA: TGTGCCAGCAGCCGACTCGGGGTGCACGAGCAGTACTTC. Protein product: CASSRLGVHEQYF. The full variable domain, completed using reference TRBV7-9 and TRBJ2-7, is DTGVSQNPRHKITKRGQNVTFRCDPISEHNRLYWYRQTLGQGPEFLTYFQNEAQLEKSRLLSDRFSAERPKGSFSTLEIQRTEQGDSAMYLCASSRLGVHEQYFGPGTRLTVT.

The chain is built from TRBV3-1 and TRBJ2-7; tentative D call: TRBD1 (6 bases). V lost 5 bases and J lost 3, with 8 bases in between. This CDR3 comprises 12 residues. Germline-derived CDR1 and CDR2 are LGHDT and YNNKEL (reference sequence). In DNA, the CDR3 is TGTGCCAGCAGCTCGGGACACTACGAGCAGTACTTC. As protein: CASSSGHYEQYF.

This clonotype was recorded many times. The chain has TRBV6-6 and TRBJ2-1; D not certain. Germline CDR1 reads MNHNY; CDR2 reads SVGAGI (reference sequence). Trimming left V 2 bases short and J 0 bases short, with 8 bases between. This CDR3 is built from 15 residues. In DNA form, the CDR3 reads TGTGCCAGCAGTTACGAATGGAGCTCCTACAATGAGCAGTTCTTC. This translates into CASSYEWSSYNEQFF.

This clonotype turned up a few times. The chain has TRBV11-2 and TRBJ2-7; D is unclear. V lost 1 base and J 2 bases, leaving 12 bases between the germline ends. CDR1 SGHAT and CDR2 FQNNGV come from the germline V gene. The CDR3 spans 15 residues. The CDR3 spells CASSLVGITTYEQYF. CDR3 sequence (DNA): TGTGCCAGCAGCTTAGTAGGGATCACCACCTACGAGCAGTACTTC.

This clonotype turned up a few times. The rearrangement uses TRBV4-3 and TRBJ2-2; 8 nucleotides line up with TRBD2. The V gene's germline CDR1 is LGHNA and CDR2 YSLEER. The V segment lost 3 bases and the J segment 2 bases; nucleotides outside the gene matches: 5. This CDR3 is 16 amino acids long. In nucleotides, the CDR3 is TGCGCCAGCAGCCAGGAAGCGGGAGCCAACACCGGGGAGCTGTTTTTT. The encoded protein is CASSQEAGANTGELFF.

The CDR3 spells CASSLAGTGNEKLFF. Written as DNA, the CDR3 is TGTGCCAGCAGTTTAGCCGGGACAGGGAATGAAAAACTGTTTTTT. The chain links TRBV12-3 or TRBV12-4 to TRBJ1-4, with 9 bases that match TRBD1. The trim removed 0 bases at V and 5 bases at J, leaving 1 base unmatched. There are 15 residues in the CDR3.